Reported below is one T cell receptor beta chain. Its antigen is currently unknown. This sample was included in a study of long-term antiretroviral therapy in people with HIV. For the study at large: The 2015 immediate-ART recommendation came about a decade after the earliest samples. Regarding the study as a whole: Once patients were on ART, diversity went higher but still fell short of transplant donor controls.

immunoSEQ v3.0 was run at survey level. Profiling relied on immunoSEQ multiplex PCR, and the TCRdb table lists in-frame clones only, not all of them. Among about 17,000 clones listed, 80% to 90% were seen once. This sequence originates from a young man with HIV. The sequencing used unsorted PBMCs, collected 0.1 years after starting antiretroviral therapy.

The CDR3 here is CATSRDPLTNYGYTF. Written as DNA, the CDR3 is TGTGCCACCAGCAGAGATCCACTAACTAACTATGGCTACACCTTC. This chain links TRBV15 with TRBJ1-2; no firm D call. V lost 0 bases and J lost 0, with 8 bases in between. The CDR3 runs to 15 residues. Germline CDR1 reads LNHNV; CDR2 reads YYDKDF (reference sequence).